The 25 T cell receptor beta chains reported below all come from one sample, sequenced in a study of T cell repertoires in cytomegalovirus infection. TCRdb reprocessed the reads with MiXCR, giving one entry per CDR3 protein. Among roughly 720,000 distinct CDR3 sequences listed, less than 40% were seen once. The sample comprised PBMCs. Receptor source: a human donor in good health (CMV status not recorded). Some clones in this sample may be carry-over from other donors' samples.

The rearrangement joins TRBV7-2 to TRBJ1-2; D remains unclear. Germline V gives CDR1 SGHTA, CDR2 FQGNSA. Between the trimmed V and J ends, which lost 5 bases and 4 bases, there was a span of 14 bases. CDR3 length: 14 amino acids. The CDR3 is CASSPTRLPYGYTF. The CDR3 DNA reads TGTGCCAGCAGCCCTACGAGGCTTCCCTATGGCTACACCTTC.

In its sample, this clonotype was seen once. The chain recombines TRBV27 with TRBJ2-1, with D tentatively TRBD1 or TRBD2 (5 bases each). Looked up from germline, CDR1 is MNHEY and CDR2 is SMNVEV (reference sequence). This CDR3 contains 15 residues. Trimming shortened V by 0 bases and J by 5 bases, and 11 bases separated the two germline ends. The CDR3 DNA follows: TGTGCCAGCAGTTTATCAGCCGGGACCAACAATGAGCAGTTCTTC. Its protein product is CASSLSAGTNNEQFF.

This chain uses TRBV29-1 with TRBJ2-5; D is tentatively TRBD1 or TRBD2 (5 bases each). From germline, CDR1 is SQVTM and CDR2 ANQGSEA. The CDR3 has 13 amino acids. Trimming pared 6 bases from V and 2 bases from J, leaving 13 bases between. The CDR3 sequence: CSVVWDHQETQYF. Here the CDR3 DNA reads TGCAGCGTCGTCTGGGACCATCAAGAGACCCAGTACTTC.

This clonotype has at least ten counts. The CDR3 protein is CASSLPGLAVFNSYNEQFF. For the CDR3, the DNA is TGTGCCAGCAGTCTACCAGGACTAGCGGTTTTCAACTCCTACAATGAGCAGTTCTTC. This chain links TRBV12-3 or TRBV12-4 with TRBJ2-1; TRBD2 matches 10 bases. The CDR3 totals 19 residues. The V and J ends lost 5 bases and 0 bases, in that order; junction bases with no gene match: 13.

The V and J genes are TRBV24-1 and TRBJ2-2, with TRBD2 as a possible D gene (6 bases). CDR1 is KGHDR, CDR2 SFDVKD, per germline. The CDR3 has 16 amino acids. V lost 7 bases and J lost 7, with 21 bases in between. CDR3 nucleotides: TGTGCCACCAGCGCCCCCACAGGAGGGACGATCGGGGAGCTGTTTTTT. Residues: CATSAPTGGTIGELFF.

A word on this clonotype: This may stem from a read error, because a much larger clone lies one nucleotide away. This sequence joins TRBV7-6 and TRBJ1-3; D not certain. The CDR3 runs to 16 residues. Per germline, CDR1 SGHVS and CDR2 FNYEAQ. This CDR3 is CASSLSLPGSGNTICF. CDR3 DNA: TGTGCCAGCAGCTTATCCCTCCCGGGTTCTGGAAACACCATATGTTTT.

This clonotype was seen a few times. This sequence joins TRBV7-2 and TRBJ2-7, with D hard to call. Germline loops: CDR1 SGHTA, CDR2 FQGNSA. V lost 3 bases and J 1 base, leaving 7 bases between the germline ends. The CDR3 has 13 amino acids. As DNA, the CDR3 is TGTGCCAGCAGCTTTTGGAGATCCTACGAGCAGTACTTC. Residues: CASSFWRSYEQYF.

The rearrangement uses TRBV2 and TRBJ2-4, with D perhaps given as TRBD1 or TRBD2 (5 bases each). V shed 10 bases and J shed 5 bases, with 9 bases lying between them. The CDR3 has 11 amino acids. Germline assignment: CDR1 SNHLY and CDR2 FYNNEI. The CDR3 DNA reads TGTGCCACCCGGGACCAAAACATTCAGTACTTC. Translated, it gives CATRDQNIQYF.

The chain has TRBV6-6 and TRBJ2-7; 9 bases line up with TRBD2. The V segment lost 8 bases and the J segment 2 bases; nucleotides outside the gene matches: 7. CDR3 size: 14 residues. Looked up from germline, CDR1 is MNHNY and CDR2 is SVGAGI (reference sequence). CDR3 in DNA: TGTGCCAGCGGTTTGACTAGCGGTACCTACGAGCAGTACTTC. It codes for CASGLTSGTYEQYF.

This rearrangement joins TRBV27 to TRBJ2-3, with 8 bases matching TRBD2. The V and J ends lost 2 bases and 6 bases, in that order; junction bases with no gene match: 7. Germline CDR1 is MNHEY and CDR2 is SMNVEV (reference sequence). The CDR3 is made up of 15 amino acids. CDR3 region: CASSLRASGWDTQYF. In DNA form, the CDR3 reads TGTGCCAGCAGTTTAAGGGCTAGCGGGTGGGATACGCAGTATTTT.

This rearrangement joins TRBV14 to TRBJ2-7; D is possibly TRBD2 (5 bases). V was shortened by 1 base and J by 3 bases, with 13 bases between the two germline ends. Germline V CDR1 and CDR2: SGHDN, FVKESK. CDR3 length: 15 amino acids. CDR3 coding DNA: TGTGCCAGCAGCCAAGCCCTTGGGAGAAACTACGAGCAGTACTTC. Its protein product is CASSQALGRNYEQYF.

In its sample, this clonotype was seen a few times. The genes are TRBV19 and TRBJ2-2; TRBD1 is a possible D gene (7 bases). The CDR3 covers 15 residues. V was cut by 7 bases and J by 4 bases, with 16 bases left in between. Germline assignment: CDR1 LNHDA and CDR2 SQIVND (reference sequence). CDR3 residues: CASIRTGGSTGELFF. CDR3 coding DNA: TGTGCCAGTATCCGGACAGGAGGGAGCACCGGGGAGCTGTTTTTT.

The CDR3 reads CASSYQTSTSGAPYEQYF. The CDR3, as DNA: TGTGCCAGCAGCTACCAAACGTCCACTAGCGGAGCCCCCTACGAGCAGTACTTC. The chain employs TRBV7-2 and TRBJ2-7; 8 nucleotides match TRBD2. J gave up 2 bases and V 4 bases, and 16 bases lay outside the gene matches. Germline loops: CDR1 SGHTA, CDR2 FQGNSA. The CDR3 has 18 amino acids.

This clonotype was observed a few times. The chain carries TRBV6-6 and TRBJ1-2, with TRBD1 matching 8 bases. Looked up from germline, CDR1 is MNHNY and CDR2 is SVGAGI (reference sequence). Unmatched junction bases numbered 3, after V lost 4 bases and J lost 8 bases. The CDR3 length is 12 residues. The CDR3 coding sequence is TGTGCCAGCAGTTTGAGGACAGGGGGCTACACCTTC. Translating it yields CASSLRTGGYTF.

This clonotype was found many times. The V and J genes are TRBV7-3 and TRBJ1-5, with 7 bases aligning to TRBD1. With V trimmed by 0 bases and J by 11 bases, 19 bases remained unmatched. CDR1 is SGHTA, CDR2 FQGTGA, per germline. This CDR3 contains 18 residues. The CDR3 loop reads CASSLTVLFVTGRSAQHF. For the CDR3, the DNA is TGTGCCAGCAGCTTAACGGTTTTGTTTGTGACAGGGCGGTCGGCCCAGCATTTT.

The J gene is TRBJ1-2, the V gene TRBV7-9; no clear D gene. Germline assignment: CDR1 SEHNR and CDR2 FQNEAQ (reference sequence). The CDR3 length is 17 residues. Trimming pared 5 bases from V and 4 bases from J, leaving 23 bases between. CDR3 region: CASSQALMGVLPYGYTF. The DNA of the CDR3 is TGTGCCAGCAGCCAAGCATTAATGGGCGTTCTCCCCTATGGCTACACCTTC.

This chain links TRBV11-2 with TRBJ1-1; 9 bases fit TRBD1. J lost 7 bases, V lost 3 bases, and 9 bases had no gene match. Germline V CDR1 and CDR2: SGHAT, FQNNGV. This CDR3 region has 15 residues. CDR3: CASSFLQGARGEAFF. The DNA for the CDR3 is TGTGCCAGCAGCTTCTTACAGGGGGCGCGCGGTGAAGCTTTCTTT.

The CDR3 spells CASTYRQEQFF. CDR3 DNA sequence: TGTGCCAGTACATACCGGCAAGAGCAGTTCTTC. The V call is TRBV19, the J call TRBJ2-1; no clear D gene. CDR3 length: 11 amino acids. V lost 7 bases, J lost 10 bases, and 11 bases lay in between. The germline V gene encodes CDR1 LNHDA and CDR2 SQIVND (reference sequence).

This clonotype was observed many times. The chain is built from TRBV7-6 and TRBJ2-1, with 12 bases identical to TRBD2. The trim removed 1 base at V and 6 bases at J, leaving 16 bases unmatched. There are 20 residues in the CDR3. Germline CDR1 SGHVS, CDR2 FNYEAQ. For the CDR3, the DNA is TGTGCCAGCAGCTTAGTTGTCGCTAGCGGGAGGGCCCAACCTGGCAATGAGCAGTTCTTC. Its protein product is CASSLVVASGRAQPGNEQFF. The whole variable domain, remainder taken from reference TRBV7-6 and TRBJ2-1, is GAGVSQSPRYKVTKRGQDVALRCDPISGHVSLYWYRQALGQGPEFLTYFNYEAQQDKSGLPNDRFSAERPEGSISTLTIQRTEQRDSAMYRCASSLVVASGRAQPGNEQFFGPGTRLTVL.

This clonotype was counted a single time. The V and J genes are TRBV29-1 and TRBJ2-4; 7 bases are shared with TRBD2. With V trimmed by 0 bases and J by 8 bases, 7 bases remained unmatched. Per germline, CDR1 SQVTM and CDR2 ANQGSEA. The CDR3 length is 14 residues. The chain's CDR3 is CSVEEGRARYIQYF. Written as DNA, the CDR3 is TGCAGCGTTGAAGAAGGGAGGGCCAGGTACATTCAGTACTTC.

In this sample, this clonotype turned up a few times. The chain combines TRBV28 with TRBJ2-4; 16 bases are shared with TRBD2. V shed 5 bases, J shed 5 bases, and the junction held 0 bases outside the gene matches. This CDR3 has 15 residues. Germline assignment: CDR1 MDHEN and CDR2 SYDVKM. DNA of the CDR3: TGTGCCAGCAGTGGGACTAGCGGGGGGGAAAACATTCAGTACTTC. This sequence encodes CASSGTSGGENIQYF.

This clonotype was recorded a few times. The chain uses TRBV7-2 and TRBJ2-7; maybe TRBD1 (5 bases). CDR1 and CDR2 (germline): SGHTA, FQGNSA. There are 15 residues in the CDR3. With 5 bases removed from V and 0 bases from J, the gap between germline ends came to 14 bases. The CDR3 region is CASSRSLTVSYEQYF. As DNA, the CDR3 is TGTGCCAGCAGCCGATCCTTGACAGTCTCCTACGAGCAGTACTTC.

A remark on this clonotype: This may arise from a read error, as a much more abundant clone is one base away. The chain couples TRBV7-2 to TRBJ1-5; TRBD1 is a possible D gene (5 bases). Germline CDR1 and CDR2: SGHTA and FQGNSA. The CDR3 has 14 residues. The CDR3 loop is CASSLFEDNQPQLF. CDR3 in DNA: TGTGCCAGCAGCTTATTCGAGGACAATCAGCCCCAGCTTTTT.

This clonotype was seen a few times. The chain is built from TRBV7-6 and TRBJ2-1; D may be TRBD1 (5 bases). Trimming pared 4 bases from V and 4 bases from J, leaving 11 bases between. Germline-derived CDR1 and CDR2 are SGHVS and FNYEAQ. The CDR3 has 14 residues. CDR3 sequence reads: CASSWGQEYNEQFF. CDR3 coding DNA: TGTGCCAGCAGCTGGGGCCAGGAATACAATGAGCAGTTCTTC.

The table lists this clonotype with a few counts. The genes are TRBV5-1 and TRBJ1-6; tentatively, D is TRBD1 (6 bases). CDR1 is SGHRS, CDR2 YFSETQ, per germline. Trimming shortened V by 4 bases and J by 4 bases, and 15 bases separated the two germline ends. The CDR3 totals 16 residues. CDR3 bases: TGCGCCAGCAGCGATAAAGGACAGTCGTATAATTCACCCCTCCACTTT. Protein sequence: CASSDKGQSYNSPLHF.